This T cell receptor beta chain was profiled in a study of siplizumab effects on memory and regulatory T cells. Whole-study findings and limits: For siplizumab cultures, the suppressive function of their proliferating Tregs was not confirmed.

Trimming removed 2 bases from V and 0 bases from J, with 6 bases in between. The CDR3 loop spans 14 amino acids. Germline loops: CDR1 SGHTA, CDR2 FQGTGA. Notes on this clone: The target antigen is unknown.

Repertoires were generated with immunoSEQ multiplex PCR, while TCRdb's copy carries only in-frame clones and drops some. Of 100,000 or so clones listed, around 90% are singletons. Sequencing was done on a sample of Tregs sorted from blood. The TCR sequence derives from a human donor in good health. The chain joins TRBV7-3 to TRBJ2-3; the D is unclear. CDR3 region: CASSLFHSTDTQYF. The CDR3 region has the DNA TGTGCCAGCAGCTTATTCCATAGCACAGATACGCAGTATTTT.